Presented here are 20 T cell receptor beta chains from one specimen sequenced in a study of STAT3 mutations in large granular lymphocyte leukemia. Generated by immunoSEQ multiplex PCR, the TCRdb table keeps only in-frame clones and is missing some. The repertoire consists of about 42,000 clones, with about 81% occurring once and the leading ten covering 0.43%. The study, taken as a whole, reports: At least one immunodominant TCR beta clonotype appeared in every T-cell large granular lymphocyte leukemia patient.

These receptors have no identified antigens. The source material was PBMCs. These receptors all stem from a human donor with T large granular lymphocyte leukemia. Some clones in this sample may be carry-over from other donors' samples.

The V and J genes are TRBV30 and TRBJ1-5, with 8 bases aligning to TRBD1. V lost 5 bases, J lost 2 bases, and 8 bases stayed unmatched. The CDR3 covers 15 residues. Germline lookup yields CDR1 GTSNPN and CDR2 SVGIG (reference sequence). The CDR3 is CAWDRGGEGNQPQHF. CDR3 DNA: TGTGCCTGGGACAGGGGAGGGGAAGGCAATCAGCCCCAGCATTTT.

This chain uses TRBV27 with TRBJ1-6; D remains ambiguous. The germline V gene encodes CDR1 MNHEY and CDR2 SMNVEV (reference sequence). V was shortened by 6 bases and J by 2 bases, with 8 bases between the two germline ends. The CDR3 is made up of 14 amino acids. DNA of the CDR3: TGTGCCAGCAGAAGGGAGGCCTATAATTCACCCCTCCACTTT. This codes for CASRREAYNSPLHF.

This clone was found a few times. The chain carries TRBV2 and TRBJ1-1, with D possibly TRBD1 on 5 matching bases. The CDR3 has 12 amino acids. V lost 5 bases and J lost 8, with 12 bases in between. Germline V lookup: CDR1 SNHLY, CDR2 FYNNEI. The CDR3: CASSIGRDEAFF. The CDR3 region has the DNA TGTGCCAGCAGTATTGGACGGGACGAAGCTTTCTTT.

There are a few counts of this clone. The CDR3: CASSSRTPNTEAFF. CDR3 DNA sequence: TGTGCCAGTAGTTCCCGGACACCGAACACTGAAGCTTTCTTT. The J gene is TRBJ1-1, the V gene TRBV19; weak D call: TRBD1 (5 bases). Looked up from germline, CDR1 is LNHDA and CDR2 is SQIVND (reference sequence). The CDR3 length is 14 residues. V was shortened by 5 bases and J by 1 base, with 11 bases between the two germline ends. Full variable domain (missing parts from reference TRBV19 and TRBJ1-1): DGGITQSPKYLFRKEGQNVTLSCEQNLNHDAMYWYRQDPGQGLRLIYYSQIVNDFQKGDIAEGYSVSREKKESFPLTVTSAQKNPTAFYLCASSSRTPNTEAFFGQGTRLTVV.

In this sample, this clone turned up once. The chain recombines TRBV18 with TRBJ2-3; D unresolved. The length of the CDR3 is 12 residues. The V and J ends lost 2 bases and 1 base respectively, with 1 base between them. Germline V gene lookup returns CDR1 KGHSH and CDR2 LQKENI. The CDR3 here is CASSPGTDTQYF. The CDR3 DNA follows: TGTGCCAGCTCACCAGGCACAGATACGCAGTATTTT.

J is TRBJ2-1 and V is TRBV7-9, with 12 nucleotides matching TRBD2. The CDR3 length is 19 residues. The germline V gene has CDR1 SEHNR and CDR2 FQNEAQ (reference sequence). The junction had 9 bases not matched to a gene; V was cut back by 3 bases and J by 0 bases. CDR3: CASSFGLAGGPGSYNEQFF. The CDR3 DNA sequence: TGTGCCAGCAGCTTTGGCCTAGCGGGGGGGCCGGGCTCCTACAATGAGCAGTTCTTC.

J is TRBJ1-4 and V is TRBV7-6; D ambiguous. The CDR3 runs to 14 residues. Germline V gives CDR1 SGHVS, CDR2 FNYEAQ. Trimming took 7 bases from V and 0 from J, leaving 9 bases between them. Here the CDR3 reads CASTSESTNEKLFF. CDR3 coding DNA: TGTGCCAGCACCTCGGAGTCAACTAATGAAAAACTGTTTTTT.

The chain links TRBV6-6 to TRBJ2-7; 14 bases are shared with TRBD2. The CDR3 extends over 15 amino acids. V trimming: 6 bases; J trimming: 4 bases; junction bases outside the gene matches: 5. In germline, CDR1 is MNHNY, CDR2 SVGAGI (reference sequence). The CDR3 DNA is TGTGCCAGCAGCCCGGGACTAGCGGGGGTGTACGAGCAGTACGTC. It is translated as CASSPGLAGVYEQYV.

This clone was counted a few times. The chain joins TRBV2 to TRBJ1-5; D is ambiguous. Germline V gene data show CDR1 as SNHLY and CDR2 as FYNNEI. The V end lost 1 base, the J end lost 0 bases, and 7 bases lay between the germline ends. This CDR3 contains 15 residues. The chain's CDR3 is CASSEEAYSNQPQHF. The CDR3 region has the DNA TGTGCCAGCAGTGAAGAGGCATATAGCAATCAGCCCCAGCATTTT.

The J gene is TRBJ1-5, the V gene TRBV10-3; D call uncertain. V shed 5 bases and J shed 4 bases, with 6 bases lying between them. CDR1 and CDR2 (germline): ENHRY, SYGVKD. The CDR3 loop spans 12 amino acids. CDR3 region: CAISPSNQPQHF. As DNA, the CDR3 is TGTGCCATCAGTCCATCTAATCAGCCCCAGCATTTT.

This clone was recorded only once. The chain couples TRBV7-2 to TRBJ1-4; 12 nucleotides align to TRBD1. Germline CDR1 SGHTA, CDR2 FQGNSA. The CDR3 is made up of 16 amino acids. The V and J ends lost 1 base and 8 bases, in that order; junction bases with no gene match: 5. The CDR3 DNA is TGTGCCAGCAGCTTAGGGGACAGGGGGCAATACGAAAAACTGTTTTTT. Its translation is CASSLGDRGQYEKLFF.

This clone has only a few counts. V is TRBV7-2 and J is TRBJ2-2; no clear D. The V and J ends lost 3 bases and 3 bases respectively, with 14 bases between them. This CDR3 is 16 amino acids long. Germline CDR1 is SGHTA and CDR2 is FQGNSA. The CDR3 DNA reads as TGTGCCAGCAGCTTCGTAATTAGGTCGCACACCGGGGAGCTGTTTTTT. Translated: CASSFVIRSHTGELFF.

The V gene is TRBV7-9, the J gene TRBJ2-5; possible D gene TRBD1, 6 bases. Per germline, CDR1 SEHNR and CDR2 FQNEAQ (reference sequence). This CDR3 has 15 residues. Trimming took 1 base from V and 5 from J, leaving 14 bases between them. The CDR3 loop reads CASSLDPGQRETQYF. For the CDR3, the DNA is TGTGCCAGCAGCTTAGATCCGGGACAAAGGGAGACCCAGTACTTC.

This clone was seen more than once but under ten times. The CDR3 here is CASSGINTGELFF. For the CDR3, the DNA is TGTGCCAGCAGCGGGATAAACACCGGGGAGCTGTTTTTT. The V and J genes are TRBV7-8 and TRBJ2-2; D ambiguous. There are 13 residues in the CDR3. Trimming stripped 5 bases from V and 2 bases from J, with 6 bases between. Germline values: CDR1 SGHVS, CDR2 FQNEAQ.

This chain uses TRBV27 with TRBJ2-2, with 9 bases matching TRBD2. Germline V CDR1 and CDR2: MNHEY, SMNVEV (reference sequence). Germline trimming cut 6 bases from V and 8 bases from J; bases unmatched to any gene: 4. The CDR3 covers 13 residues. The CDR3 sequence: CASRITSGGELFF. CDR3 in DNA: TGTGCCAGCAGGATAACTAGCGGGGGGGAGCTGTTTTTT.

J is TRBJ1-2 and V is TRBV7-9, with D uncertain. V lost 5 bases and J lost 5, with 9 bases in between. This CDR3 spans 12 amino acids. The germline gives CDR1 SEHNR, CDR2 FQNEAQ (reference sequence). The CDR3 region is CASSPDPYGYTF. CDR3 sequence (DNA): TGTGCCAGCAGCCCAGATCCTTATGGCTACACCTTC.

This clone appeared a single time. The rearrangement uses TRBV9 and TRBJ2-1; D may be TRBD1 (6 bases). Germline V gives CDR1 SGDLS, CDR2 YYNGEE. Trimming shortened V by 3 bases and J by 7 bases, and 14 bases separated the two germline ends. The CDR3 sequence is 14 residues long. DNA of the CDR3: TGTGCCAGCAGCGGAGGGGACACAGGAAATGAGCAGTTCTTC. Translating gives CASSGGDTGNEQFF.

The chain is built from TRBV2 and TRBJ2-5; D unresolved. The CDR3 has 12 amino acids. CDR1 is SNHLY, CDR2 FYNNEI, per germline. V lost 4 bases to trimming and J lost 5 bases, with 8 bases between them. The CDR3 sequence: CASSGGAETQYF. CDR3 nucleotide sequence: TGTGCCAGCAGTGGGGGTGCGGAGACCCAGTACTTC.

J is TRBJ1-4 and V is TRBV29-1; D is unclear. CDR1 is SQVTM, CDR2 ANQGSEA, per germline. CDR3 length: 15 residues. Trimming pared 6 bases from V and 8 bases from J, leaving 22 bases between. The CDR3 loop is CSVGGVSGLGEKLFF. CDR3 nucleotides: TGCAGCGTCGGTGGTGTGTCGGGGTTGGGGGAAAAACTGTTTTTT.

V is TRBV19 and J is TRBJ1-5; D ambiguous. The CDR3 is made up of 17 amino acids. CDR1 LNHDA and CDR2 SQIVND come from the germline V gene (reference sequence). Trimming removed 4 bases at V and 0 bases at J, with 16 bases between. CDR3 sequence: CASSTGRRDYSNQPQHF. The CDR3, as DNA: TGTGCCAGTAGTACCGGACGGAGAGATTATAGCAATCAGCCCCAGCATTTT.